This T cell receptor beta chain emerged from a study of T cell changes during pregnancy in multiple sclerosis. Some clones are missing from TCRdb's copy, which holds only in-frame ones; the method was immunoSEQ multiplex PCR. The table records approximately 43,000 clones, roughly 88% of them present only once. The germline gives CDR1 MNHNS, CDR2 SASEGT. The J segment lost 3 bases and the V segment lost 6 bases, leaving 8 bases of the junction unmatched. The CDR3 totals 15 residues. The chain carries TRBV6-1 and TRBJ2-1; 7 nucleotides match TRBD2. Sequences were derived from CD8+ T cells from peripheral blood mononuclear cells, sampled in the first trimester of pregnancy. This TCR was recovered from a female donor with multiple sclerosis, enrolled in a pregnancy study. The CDR3 nucleotides are TGTGCCAGCAGACTAGCGCAAAACGTCTACAATGAGCAGTTCTTC. This codes for CASRLAQNVYNEQFF.